Detailed here is one TCR beta chain. Germline V lookup: CDR1 SGHTA, CDR2 FQGTGA. The CDR3 is 13 residues long. V lost 5 bases and J lost 0, with 8 bases in between. Sequenced by immunoSEQ multiplex PCR; TCRdb stores in-frame clones only, minus some. The sample carries around 29,000 clones, around 80% recorded once. This record comes from a study of control samples from healthy donors and cancer patients. The TCR sequence derives from a man in his fifties or sixties with head and neck cancer. The sequenced material came from PBMCs. The chain has TRBV7-3 and TRBJ2-7; a possible D gene is TRBD1 (7 bases). In DNA, the CDR3 is TGTGCCAGCAGCCAGGGGGGCTCCTACGAGCAGTACTTC. Translated, it gives CASSQGGSYEQYF.